This T cell receptor (beta chain) was identified in a study of response to subunit inactivated influenza vaccine. Findings and caveats of the study: Authors suggested few new T cells are recruited by each seasonal influenza vaccination.

Trimming left V 7 bases short and J 5 bases short, with 8 bases between. This CDR3 comprises 11 residues. Looked up from germline, CDR1 is SNHLY and CDR2 is FYNNEI. TCRdb reprocessed the RT-PCR reads with MiXCR, giving one entry per CDR3 protein. There are roughly 540,000 distinct CDR3 sequences in the sample; approximately 24% occur only once, and 2.8% lies in the top ten. The sample holds a few counts of this clonotype. The target antigen is unknown. The same specimen was also included in a second study, on T cells expressing NK-cell markers. That source adds: cDNA encoding TCR beta was synthesized via 5'RACE template switching incorporating UMIs. There were seven HCMV-seropositive donors and one seronegative donor among the eight sequenced. Unclear, still, was the HCMV specificity of the expanded NKG2C+ T cell clones.

The chain uses TRBV2 and TRBJ2-5, with D possibly matching TRBD1 (5 bases). This clonotype originated in a man in his fifties or sixties who received an inactivated influenza vaccine. The input for sequencing was CD4+ T cells sorted from PBMCs, taken about 12 days after vaccination. The CDR3 loop is CASNKGETQYF. The DNA for the CDR3 is TGTGCCAGCAACAAGGGGGAGACCCAGTACTTC.